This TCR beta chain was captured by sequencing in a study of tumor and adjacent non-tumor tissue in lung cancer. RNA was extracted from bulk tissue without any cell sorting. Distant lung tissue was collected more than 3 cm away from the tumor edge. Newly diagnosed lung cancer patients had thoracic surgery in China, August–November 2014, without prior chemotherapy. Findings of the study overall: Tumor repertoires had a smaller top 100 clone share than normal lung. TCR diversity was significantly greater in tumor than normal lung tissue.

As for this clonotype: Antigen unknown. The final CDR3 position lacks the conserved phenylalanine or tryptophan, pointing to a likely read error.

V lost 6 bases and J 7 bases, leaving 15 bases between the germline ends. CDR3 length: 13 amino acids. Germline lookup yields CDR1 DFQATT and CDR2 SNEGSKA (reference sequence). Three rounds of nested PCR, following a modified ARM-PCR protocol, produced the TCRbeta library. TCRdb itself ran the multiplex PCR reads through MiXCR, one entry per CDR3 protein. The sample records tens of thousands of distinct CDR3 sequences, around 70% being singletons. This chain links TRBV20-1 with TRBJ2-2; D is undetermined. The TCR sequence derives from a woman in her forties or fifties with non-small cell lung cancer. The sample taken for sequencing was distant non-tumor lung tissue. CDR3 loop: CSAWRRGIGELFI. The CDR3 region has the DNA TGCAGTGCCTGGCGTCGTGGGATCGGGGAGCTGTTTATT.